Described below is a single TCR beta chain sequence and its context. This entry comes from a study of blood T cell repertoires in COVID-19. Across the study: Whether acute or convalescent, the COVID-19 samples came from the United States, Italy and Spain. Nucleic acid was either cDNA or gDNA, and it came from T cells, B-cell-depleted T cells, or PBMCs.

Trimming removed 6 bases at V and 5 bases at J, with 10 bases between. Per the germline V gene, CDR1 is MDHEN and CDR2 is SYDVKM. The CDR3 length is 12 residues. As originally analysed: Amplifying reference gene primers gave estimates of nucleated cell counts. Assay: immunoSEQ multiplex PCR; the TCRdb copy retains only in-frame clones and omits some. The D gene and trimming were derived from the DNA, and the V and J assignments and clone size from that table. The data contain 110,000 or so clones, about three quarters of them singletons. The source material was peripheral blood. The chain uses TRBV28 and TRBJ2-5; D perhaps matches TRBD1 (5 bases). The clonotype comes from a man between 65 and 85 years old with acute or convalescent COVID-19. CDR3 protein: CASRVGRETQYF. In DNA, the CDR3 is TGTGCCAGCAGGGTGGGGCGGGAGACCCAGTACTTC.